Following are 26 T cell receptor beta chains from one sample sequenced in a study of vaccination and CD4 T cells after COVID-19. Noted treatment: roughly 10-day PBMC culture with coronavirus spike peptide pools or control peptides (ViraFEST assay). No antigen has been identified for these receptors. Oncomine TCR Beta short-read sequencing was applied to DNA from cultured CD4+ T cells. Via MiXCR, TCRdb re-called the PCR reads, giving one row per CDR3 protein. This sample yields around 15,000 distinct CDR3 sequences, of which about two fifths are seen a single time; 5.5% to 6.5% belongs to the top ten. Sequencing was performed on CD4+ T cells from blood, cultured in vitro, taken before SARS-CoV-2 vaccination. The receptors were sampled from a human donor who had recovered from COVID-19.

This clonotype was counted between two and nine times. This chain links TRBV10-1 with TRBJ1-1; 7 bases match TRBD1. The CDR3 consists of 13 residues. The germline CDR1 and CDR2 sequences are WNHNN and SYGVQD (reference sequence). V shed 10 bases, J shed 3 bases, and the junction held 8 bases outside the gene matches. CDR3 sequence: CATIDREDTEAFF. The CDR3 region has the DNA TGCGCCACCATAGACAGGGAGGACACTGAAGCTTTCTTT.

The chain is built from TRBV6-1 and TRBJ1-1; 8 nucleotides agree with TRBD1. CDR1 is MNHNS, CDR2 SASEGT, per germline. The CDR3 consists of 13 residues. The V gene end was trimmed by 8 bases and the J gene end by 1 base; junction bases not matched to a gene: 3. The CDR3 sequence: CASGTGGNTEAFF. CDR3 DNA: TGTGCCAGCGGTACAGGGGGGAACACTGAAGCTTTCTTT.

The chain couples TRBV28 to TRBJ2-5; tentatively, D is TRBD2 (5 bases). Germline CDR1 is MDHEN and CDR2 is SYDVKM. V lost 5 bases and J lost 1, with 14 bases in between. CDR3 length: 15 residues. CDR3 sequence (DNA): TGTGCCAGCAGTAGGAGCGGAGAAACCCAAGAGACCCAGTACTTC. Amino acid sequence: CASSRSGETQETQYF. The full variable domain, rest sourced from reference TRBV28 and TRBJ2-5, is DVKVTQSSRYLVKRTGEKVFLECVQDMDHENMFWYRQDPGLGLRLIYFSYDVKMKEKGDIPEGYSVSREKKERFSLILESASTNQTSMYLCASSRSGETQETQYFGPGTRLLVL.

This chain links TRBV4-3 with TRBJ1-5; no clear D gene. Between the trimmed V and J ends, which lost 0 bases and 2 bases, there was a span of 5 bases. This CDR3 spans 14 amino acids. Germline V gene lookup returns CDR1 LGHNA and CDR2 YSLEER. The CDR3 DNA sequence: TGCGCCAGCAGCCAAGAGTTTCGCAATCAGCCCCAGCATTTT. As protein: CASSQEFRNQPQHF.

This clonotype turned up a few times. Germline and junction disagree at one end, which may indicate a read error. The J gene is TRBJ2-7, the V gene TRBV6-1; perhaps D is TRBD1 or TRBD2 (6 bases each). The germline V gene has CDR1 MNHNS and CDR2 SASEGT. The CDR3 sequence is 15 residues long. The CDR3 loop reads CASREEWGANYEQYF. In DNA, the CDR3 is TGTGCCAGCAGAGAAGAGTGGGGGGCAAACTACGAGCAGTACTTC.

This clonotype was observed a few times. CDR3 bases: TGTGCCAGCAGTCAACAGGGGAACGATGAGCAGTTCTTC. Protein product: CASSQQGNDEQFF. The chain combines TRBV25-1 with TRBJ2-1, with 7 bases that match TRBD1. This CDR3 is built from 13 residues. V lost 5 bases to trimming and J lost 8 bases; unmatched junction nucleotides: 6. CDR1 and CDR2 (germline): MGHDK, SYGVNS.

The sample holds a few counts of this clonotype. The chain has TRBV28 and TRBJ1-6, with 9 bases lining up with TRBD1. This CDR3 region has 16 residues. Germline CDR1 MDHEN, CDR2 SYDVKM. V trimming: 5 bases; J trimming: 10 bases; junction bases outside the gene matches: 12. The CDR3 DNA reads as TGTGCCAGCAGTCCTGCCGGGACAGGGTCTAGATCACCCCTCCACTTT. This encodes CASSPAGTGSRSPLHF.

This chain links TRBV6-1 with TRBJ1-1; D perhaps matches TRBD1 (5 bases). Germline V lookup: CDR1 MNHNS, CDR2 SASEGT. The V gene lost 5 bases and the J gene lost 6 bases, with 10 bases spanning the gap. The CDR3 extends over 12 amino acids. CDR3 coding DNA: TGTGCCAGCAGTCCTCGGGGGGCTGAAGCTTTCTTT. Its translation: CASSPRGAEAFF.

This chain connects TRBV7-2 to TRBJ2-7; a possible D gene is TRBD2 (6 bases). Trimming took off 5 bases at V and 3 bases at J, with 14 bases between the two ends. CDR3 length: 14 residues. Germline V lookup: CDR1 SGHTA, CDR2 FQGNSA. CDR3 amino acids: CASSKPQGGYEQYF. CDR3 nucleotide sequence: TGTGCCAGCAGCAAACCCCAGGGAGGCTACGAGCAGTACTTC.

This clonotype was counted only a few times. This chain uses TRBV20-1 with TRBJ1-5, with D tentatively TRBD1 (5 bases). Trimming pared 3 bases from V and 1 base from J, leaving 13 bases between. This CDR3 has 15 residues. Per germline, CDR1 DFQATT and CDR2 SNEGSKA (reference sequence). The CDR3 coding sequence is TGCAGTGCTAGTCCGCACGACAGAAGCAATCAGCCCCAGCATTTT. Encoded protein: CSASPHDRSNQPQHF.

This clonotype occurred a few times. The chain combines TRBV20-1 with TRBJ1-1; a possible D gene is TRBD1 (5 bases). With 3 bases removed from V and 1 base from J, the gap between germline ends came to 9 bases. Germline assignment: CDR1 DFQATT and CDR2 SNEGSKA (reference sequence). The CDR3 consists of 13 residues. The CDR3 DNA is TGCAGTGCTAGTCCCGACAGGAACACTGAAGCTTTCTTT. Translation: CSASPDRNTEAFF.

Only a few counts were recorded for this clonotype. This rearrangement joins TRBV30 to TRBJ1-2; D may be TRBD1 (5 bases). CDR1 GTSNPN and CDR2 SVGIG come from the germline V gene (reference sequence). V lost 4 bases, J lost 2 bases, and 5 bases lay in between. The CDR3 has 11 amino acids. In DNA, the CDR3 is TGTGCCTGGACAGGGAACTATGGCTACACCTTC. Translated: CAWTGNYGYTF.

The CDR3 region is CASRHRQAANYGYTF. The DNA of the CDR3 is TGTGCCAGCAGGCATCGACAGGCAGCTAACTATGGCTACACCTTC. The chain has TRBV6-1 and TRBJ1-2; tentatively, D is TRBD1 (6 bases). V gave up 6 bases and J gave up 0 bases, with 14 bases separating them. Germline V lookup: CDR1 MNHNS, CDR2 SASEGT. The CDR3 is 15 residues long.

The chain combines TRBV4-1 with TRBJ2-1; D might be TRBD1 or TRBD2, each matching 5 bases. The CDR3 has 15 residues. V was cut by 1 base and J by 0 bases, with 7 bases left in between. CDR1 and CDR2 (germline): MGHRA, YSYEKL. CDR3 nucleotide sequence: TGCGCCAGCAGCCAAGGGGGGAGCTCCTACAATGAGCAGTTCTTC. It specifies CASSQGGSSYNEQFF.

The chain links TRBV6-1 to TRBJ2-7, with TRBD1 matching 8 bases. CDR1 is MNHNS and CDR2 is SASEGT in the germline V gene. V shed 6 bases and J 5 bases; nucleotides not matched to a gene: 9. The CDR3 runs 14 residues. The CDR3: CASSDGQGRDEQYF. For the CDR3, the DNA is TGTGCCAGCAGCGATGGACAGGGCCGTGACGAGCAGTACTTC.

The chain recombines TRBV10-3 with TRBJ1-1; possibly TRBD1 for D (5 bases). V lost 6 bases and J lost 11, with 22 bases in between. Germline CDR1 is ENHRY and CDR2 is SYGVKD. This CDR3 comprises 14 residues. CDR3 coding DNA: TGTGCCATCAGCACCGGGACCCGTGCCTCGGAGGCTTTCTTT. This sequence encodes CAISTGTRASEAFF.

The chain links TRBV19 to TRBJ2-3, with 9 bases identical to TRBD1. V was pared by 11 bases and J by 2 bases, with 8 bases of the junction left unmatched. The CDR3 covers 14 residues. From germline, CDR1 is LNHDA and CDR2 SQIVND (reference sequence). CDR3 protein: CAAGRDRDTDTQYF. CDR3 nucleotides: TGTGCCGCCGGGCGGGACAGGGACACAGATACGCAGTATTTT.

The genes are TRBV19 and TRBJ2-7, with D uncertain. Trimming left V 0 bases short and J 1 base short, with 10 bases between. The CDR3 is 15 amino acids. The germline V gene encodes CDR1 LNHDA and CDR2 SQIVND (reference sequence). CDR3 nucleotide sequence: TGTGCCAGTAGTATAGATCTCTCGACATCCTACGAGCAGTACTTC. Translation: CASSIDLSTSYEQYF.

This chain connects TRBV6-2 or TRBV6-3 to TRBJ1-5; D possibly corresponds to TRBD1 (5 bases). CDR1 is MNHEY, CDR2 SVGEGT, per germline. This CDR3 is built from 16 residues. Between the trimmed V and J ends, which lost 4 bases and 4 bases, there was a span of 17 bases. The DNA for the CDR3 is TGTGCCAGCAGTTCCATACCACAGGCCCGGAATCAGCCCCAGCATTTT. It translates to CASSSIPQARNQPQHF.

This clonotype was found a few times. The chain recombines TRBV6-1 with TRBJ2-7; either TRBD1 or TRBD2 may supply D (5 bases each). The CDR3 consists of 15 residues. V lost 4 bases to trimming and J lost 2 bases, with 15 bases between them. The germline V gene has CDR1 MNHNS and CDR2 SASEGT. The CDR3 DNA is TGTGCCAGCAGTGCGGAGCAGGGAGCACCCTACGAGCAGTACTTC. Its protein product is CASSAEQGAPYEQYF.

The genes are TRBV7-9 and TRBJ2-2; no clear D gene. The germline V gene has CDR1 SEHNR and CDR2 FQNEAQ (reference sequence). There are 15 residues in the CDR3. V lost 1 base and J 7 bases, leaving 13 bases between the germline ends. The CDR3 reads CASSLGQISIGELFF. CDR3 DNA: TGTGCCAGCAGCTTAGGACAAATTTCGATCGGGGAGCTGTTTTTT.

V and J are TRBV20-1 and TRBJ2-1; 10 bases are a match to TRBD2. The CDR3 sequence is 14 residues long. The germline CDR1 and CDR2 sequences are DFQATT and SNEGSKA (reference sequence). The V and J ends lost 6 bases and 4 bases, in that order; junction bases with no gene match: 6. The CDR3 region is CSAQGLAAYNEQFF. CDR3 bases: TGCAGTGCCCAAGGACTAGCGGCGTACAATGAGCAGTTCTTC.

V gene TRBV28 combines with J gene TRBJ1-2; perhaps TRBD1 as D (5 bases). V shed 7 bases and J shed 1 base, with 7 bases lying between them. Germline values: CDR1 MDHEN, CDR2 SYDVKM. The CDR3 is 12 residues long. In DNA, the CDR3 is TGTGCCAGCAATCAGGGTAACTATGGCTACACCTTC. It translates to CASNQGNYGYTF.

The rearrangement uses TRBV11-2 and TRBJ2-6; D remains unclear. Deletions cut 5 bases from V and 0 bases from J, with 8 bases between. This CDR3 is built from 15 residues. Germline lookup yields CDR1 SGHAT and CDR2 FQNNGV. CDR3 DNA: TGTGCCAGCAGCCCGATCCGCTCTGGGGCCAACGTCCTGACTTTC. Translation gives CASSPIRSGANVLTF.

The genes are TRBV7-9 and TRBJ1-1; no reliable D call. Trimming took off 2 bases at V and 1 base at J, with 11 bases between the two ends. Germline assignment: CDR1 SEHNR and CDR2 FQNEAQ (reference sequence). This CDR3 has 15 amino acids. The DNA of the CDR3 is TGTGCCAGCAGCTTATTGCTGGGAAAGAACACTGAAGCTTTCTTT. This translates into CASSLLLGKNTEAFF.

This clonotype was counted only a few times. The V gene is TRBV29-1, the J gene TRBJ1-2; D remains ambiguous. Per germline, CDR1 SQVTM and CDR2 ANQGSEA. V dropped 2 bases and J dropped 8 bases, with 9 bases sitting between them. The CDR3 covers 11 residues. The CDR3 spells CSVEWVGGYTF. The CDR3 nucleotides are TGCAGCGTTGAATGGGTGGGAGGCTACACCTTC.